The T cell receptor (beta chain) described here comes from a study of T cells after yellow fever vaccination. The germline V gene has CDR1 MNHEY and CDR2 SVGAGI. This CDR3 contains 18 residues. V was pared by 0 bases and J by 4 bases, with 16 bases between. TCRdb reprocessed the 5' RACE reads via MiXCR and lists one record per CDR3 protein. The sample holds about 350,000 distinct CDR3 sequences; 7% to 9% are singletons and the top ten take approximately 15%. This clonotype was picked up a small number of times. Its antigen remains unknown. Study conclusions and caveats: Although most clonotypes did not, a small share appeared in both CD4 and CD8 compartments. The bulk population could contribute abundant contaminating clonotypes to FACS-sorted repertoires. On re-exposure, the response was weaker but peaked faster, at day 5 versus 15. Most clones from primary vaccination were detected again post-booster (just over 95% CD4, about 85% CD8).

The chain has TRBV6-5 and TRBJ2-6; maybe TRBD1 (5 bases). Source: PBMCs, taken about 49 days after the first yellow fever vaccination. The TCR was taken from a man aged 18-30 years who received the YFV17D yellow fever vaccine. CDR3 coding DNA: TGTGCCAGCAGTTACTCTATTCAGGGAATAACGGGGGCCAACGTCCTGACTTTC. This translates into CASSYSIQGITGANVLTF.